Each of the 17 T cell receptor beta chains below was sequenced from the same sample in a study of CD8 T cells in ankylosing spondylitis. TCRdb reprocessed the 5' RACE reads with MiXCR, giving one entry per CDR3 protein. The sample lists 250,000 to 350,000 distinct CDR3 sequences, under 25% seen once, with roughly 3.4% in the top ten. The specimen sequenced was blood, either unsorted or a sorted T cell fraction (not recorded which). Receptors were obtained from a female donor with ankylosing spondylitis or in good health (not recorded which).

As regards this clonotype: This likely comes from a read error, as the CDR3 has no conserved phenylalanine or tryptophan at its end. This chain links TRBV10-3 with TRBJ2-1; TRBD2 agrees at 7 bases. The length of the CDR3 is 15 residues. Germline CDR1 is ENHRY and CDR2 is SYGVKD. Unmatched junction bases numbered 8, after V lost 5 bases and J lost 4 bases. The CDR3 sequence is CAISPGGSDYNEQFL. For the CDR3, the DNA is TGTGCCATCAGTCCAGGCGGGAGCGATTACAATGAGCAGTTCTTG.

The chain has TRBV20-1 and TRBJ2-7, with D unclear. V dropped 4 bases and J dropped 0 bases, with 19 bases sitting between them. In germline, CDR1 is DFQATT, CDR2 SNEGSKA (reference sequence). The CDR3 covers 16 residues. The CDR3 coding sequence is TGCAGTGCTATACCCTCCCTCATAGAAGGCTCCTACGAGCAGTACTTC. Amino acid sequence: CSAIPSLIEGSYEQYF.

J is TRBJ1-2 and V is TRBV6-5, with a weak D call TRBD1 (6 bases). Between the trimmed V and J ends, which lost 4 bases and 4 bases, there was a span of 13 bases. There are 14 residues in the CDR3. Germline-derived CDR1 and CDR2 are MNHEY and SVGAGI. The CDR3 loop is CASSSLTGFYGYTF. The CDR3 bases are TGTGCCAGCAGTTCCCTTACAGGGTTCTATGGCTACACCTTC.

The chain couples TRBV6-5 to TRBJ2-7, with D possibly matching TRBD2 (6 bases). The CDR3 covers 15 residues. V gave up 0 bases and J gave up 7 bases, with 16 bases separating them. Per germline, CDR1 MNHEY and CDR2 SVGAGI. CDR3 DNA sequence: TGTGCCAGCAGTTACTCGATGGGGAGCGGGTCGGAGCAGTACTTC. It codes for CASSYSMGSGSEQYF.

This clonotype was picked up a small number of times. Here the CDR3 reads CASSPTGAKTEAFF. For the CDR3, the DNA is TGTGCCAGCAGTCCGACAGGGGCGAAGACTGAAGCTTTCTTT. The J gene is TRBJ1-1, the V gene TRBV12-3 or TRBV12-4; 8 bases fit TRBD1. CDR3 size: 14 residues. The junction had 7 bases not matched to a gene; V was cut back by 5 bases and J by 5 bases.

J is TRBJ1-2 and V is TRBV12-3 or TRBV12-4, with D perhaps TRBD1 (6 bases). Trimming left V 4 bases short and J 3 bases short, with 12 bases between. The CDR3 length is 14 residues. CDR3 sequence reads: CASSSFRGDYGYTF. CDR3 in DNA: TGTGCCAGCAGTTCCTTCAGGGGTGACTATGGCTACACCTTC.

This clonotype was counted only a few times. J is TRBJ2-7 and V is TRBV12-3 or TRBV12-4; 9 bases match TRBD2. The CDR3 consists of 16 residues. V shed 2 bases, J shed 2 bases, and the junction held 7 bases outside the gene matches. DNA of the CDR3: TGTGCCAGCAGTTTATGGCTAGCGGGAAGCACCTACGAGCAGTACTTC. As protein: CASSLWLAGSTYEQYF.

Only a few counts were recorded for this clonotype. The chain uses TRBV20-1 and TRBJ1-1, with D tentatively TRBD1 (5 bases). V was cut by 8 bases and J by 4 bases, with 17 bases left in between. CDR1 DFQATT and CDR2 SNEGSKA come from the germline V gene (reference sequence). The CDR3 is 13 amino acids. The DNA for the CDR3 is TGCAGTCCCTGGGGGTTGAGAGGCACTGAAGCTTTCTTT. Translation: CSPWGLRGTEAFF.

The chain carries TRBV29-1 and TRBJ1-1, with 7 bases aligning to TRBD1. V shed 4 bases and J 4 bases; nucleotides not matched to a gene: 3. Germline V gives CDR1 SQVTM, CDR2 ANQGSEA. This CDR3 spans 12 amino acids. CDR3 loop: CSVGQGSTEAFF. Written as DNA, the CDR3 is TGCAGCGTTGGACAGGGATCCACTGAAGCTTTCTTT.

The chain employs TRBV20-1 and TRBJ2-1, with D possibly called TRBD1 or TRBD2 (6 bases each). This CDR3 has 16 amino acids. The germline gives CDR1 DFQATT, CDR2 SNEGSKA (reference sequence). V lost 3 bases to trimming and J lost 0 bases, with 15 bases between them. The CDR3 DNA reads TGCAGTGCTAGGGGATTTGGGGGGCTCTCCTACAATGAGCAGTTCTTC. It encodes CSARGFGGLSYNEQFF.

This clonotype has ten or more counts. This rearrangement joins TRBV20-1 to TRBJ2-3, with D perhaps given as TRBD1 or TRBD2 (6 bases each). The V gene lost 6 bases and the J gene lost 4 bases, with 11 bases spanning the gap. Germline V gene sequence: CDR1 DFQATT, CDR2 SNEGSKA (reference sequence). The CDR3 has 12 residues. CDR3 sequence reads: CSAPRGADTQYF. The CDR3 DNA reads TGCAGTGCCCCGAGGGGGGCAGATACGCAGTATTTT.

This clonotype was counted a few times. This chain connects TRBV13 to TRBJ2-3, with 10 bases identical to TRBD2. The CDR3 loop spans 15 amino acids. Unmatched junction bases numbered 7, after V lost 4 bases and J lost 6 bases. The germline V gene encodes CDR1 PRHDT and CDR2 FYEKMQ (reference sequence). The CDR3 DNA reads TGTGCCAGCAGCTCGGGAGTTAGCGGGAGGGATACGCAGTATTTT. Its translation: CASSSGVSGRDTQYF.

The chain joins TRBV20-1 to TRBJ2-3, with 10 bases fitting TRBD2. Germline CDR1 is DFQATT and CDR2 is SNEGSKA (reference sequence). This CDR3 contains 16 residues. After removal of 1 base from V and 11 bases from J, the junction contained 15 bases not matched to a gene. CDR3 sequence reads: CSARVLQREGPSGQYF. CDR3 nucleotide sequence: TGCAGTGCTAGAGTGCTTCAGCGGGAGGGGCCCTCTGGGCAGTATTTT.

The chain joins TRBV10-3 to TRBJ2-3, with 15 bases that match TRBD2. Germline V gene data show CDR1 as ENHRY and CDR2 as SYGVKD. The CDR3 totals 18 residues. Unmatched junction bases numbered 13, after V lost 10 bases and J lost 2 bases. The CDR3 region has the DNA TGTGCCACCGTTGCGGGGACTAGCGGGAGGACGTTCACAGATACGCAGTATTTT. Its translation: CATVAGTSGRTFTDTQYF.

This clonotype was seen more than once but under ten times. V usage is TRBV6-1 and J usage is TRBJ2-3; D not certain. This CDR3 spans 14 amino acids. The V end lost 6 bases, the J end lost 2 bases, and 12 bases lay between the germline ends. CDR1 and CDR2 (germline): MNHNS, SASEGT. CDR3 sequence: CASRKEGNTDTQYF. The DNA for the CDR3 is TGTGCCAGCAGAAAAGAAGGAAACACAGATACGCAGTATTTT.

This clonotype appeared a few times. The chain combines TRBV20-1 with TRBJ2-1, with 10 bases lining up with TRBD2. V trimming: 2 bases; J trimming: 6 bases; junction bases outside the gene matches: 7. This CDR3 is 15 amino acids long. CDR1 DFQATT and CDR2 SNEGSKA come from the germline V gene (reference sequence). This CDR3 reads CSARPLAGAGNEQFF. The CDR3 DNA is TGCAGTGCTAGACCGCTAGCGGGAGCTGGCAATGAGCAGTTCTTC.

This clonotype appeared a few times. This chain uses TRBV5-5 with TRBJ2-7; maybe TRBD1 (6 bases). CDR3 length: 14 amino acids. Trimming pared 3 bases from V and 1 base from J, leaving 11 bases between. In germline, CDR1 is SGHKS, CDR2 YYEKEE (reference sequence). Written as DNA, the CDR3 is TGTGCCAGCAGCTCTTCGACAGGATCCTACGAGCAGTACTTC. Translation gives CASSSSTGSYEQYF.